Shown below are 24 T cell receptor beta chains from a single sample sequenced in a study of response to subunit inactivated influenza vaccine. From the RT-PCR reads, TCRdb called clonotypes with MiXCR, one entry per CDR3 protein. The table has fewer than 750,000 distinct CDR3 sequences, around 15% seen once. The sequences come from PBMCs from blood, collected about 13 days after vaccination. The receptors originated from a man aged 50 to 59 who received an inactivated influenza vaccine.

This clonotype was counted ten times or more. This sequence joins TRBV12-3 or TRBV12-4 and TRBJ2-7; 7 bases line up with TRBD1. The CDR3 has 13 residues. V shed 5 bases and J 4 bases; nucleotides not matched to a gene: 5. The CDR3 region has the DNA TGTGCCAGCAGTCCGGGACAGCAATACGAGCAGTACTTC. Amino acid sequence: CASSPGQQYEQYF.

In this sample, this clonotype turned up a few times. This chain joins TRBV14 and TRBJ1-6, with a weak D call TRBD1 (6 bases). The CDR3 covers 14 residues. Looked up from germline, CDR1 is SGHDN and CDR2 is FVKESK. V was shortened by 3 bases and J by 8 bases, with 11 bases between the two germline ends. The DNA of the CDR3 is TGTGCCAGCAGCCAGAGGGGGAGCGATTCACCCCTCCACTTT. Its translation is CASSQRGSDSPLHF.

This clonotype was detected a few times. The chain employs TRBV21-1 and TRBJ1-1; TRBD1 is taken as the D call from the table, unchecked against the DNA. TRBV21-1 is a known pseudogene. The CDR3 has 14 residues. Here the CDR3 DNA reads TGTGCCAGCAGCAGGGGGGGCTGGGACACTGAAGCTTTCTTT. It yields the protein CASSRGGWDTEAFF.

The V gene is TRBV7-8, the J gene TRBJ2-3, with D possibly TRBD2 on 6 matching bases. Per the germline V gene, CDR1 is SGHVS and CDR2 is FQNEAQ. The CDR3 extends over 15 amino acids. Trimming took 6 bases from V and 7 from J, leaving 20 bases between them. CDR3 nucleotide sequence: TGTGCCAGCAGAAAGGCCCCTAACCGGGGGAATACGCAGTATTTT. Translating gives CASRKAPNRGNTQYF.

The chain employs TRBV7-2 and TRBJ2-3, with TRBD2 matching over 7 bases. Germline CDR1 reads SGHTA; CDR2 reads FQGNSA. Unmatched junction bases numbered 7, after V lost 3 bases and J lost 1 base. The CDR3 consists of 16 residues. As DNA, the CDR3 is TGTGCCAGCAGCTTGGGACTAACCTATCGCACAGATACGCAGTATTTT. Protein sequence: CASSLGLTYRTDTQYF. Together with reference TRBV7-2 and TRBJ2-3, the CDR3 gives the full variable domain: GAGVSQSPSNKVTEKGKDVELRCDPISGHTALYWYRQSLGQGLEFLIYFQGNSAPDKSGLPSDRFSAERTGGSVSTLTIQRTQQEDSAVYLCASSLGLTYRTDTQYFGPGTRLTVL.

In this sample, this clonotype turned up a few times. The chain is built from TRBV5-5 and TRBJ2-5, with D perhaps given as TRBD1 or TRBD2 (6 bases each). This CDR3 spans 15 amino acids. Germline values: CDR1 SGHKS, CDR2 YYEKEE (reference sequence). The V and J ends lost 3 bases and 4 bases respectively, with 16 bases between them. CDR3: CASSWRGKGSETQYF. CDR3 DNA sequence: TGTGCCAGCAGCTGGAGGGGGAAAGGGTCAGAGACCCAGTACTTC.

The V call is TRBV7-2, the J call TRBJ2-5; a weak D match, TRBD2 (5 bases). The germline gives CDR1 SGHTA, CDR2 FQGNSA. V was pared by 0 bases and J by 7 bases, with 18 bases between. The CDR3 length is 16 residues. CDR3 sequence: CASSLARTAGVGTQYF. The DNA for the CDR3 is TGTGCCAGCAGCTTAGCGAGGACGGCGGGTGTGGGGACCCAGTACTTC.

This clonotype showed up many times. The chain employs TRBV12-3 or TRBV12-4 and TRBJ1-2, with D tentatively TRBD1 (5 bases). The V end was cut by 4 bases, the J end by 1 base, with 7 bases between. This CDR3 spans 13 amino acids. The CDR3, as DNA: TGTGCCAGCAGTTCGACAGTTAACTATGGCTACACCTTC. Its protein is CASSSTVNYGYTF.

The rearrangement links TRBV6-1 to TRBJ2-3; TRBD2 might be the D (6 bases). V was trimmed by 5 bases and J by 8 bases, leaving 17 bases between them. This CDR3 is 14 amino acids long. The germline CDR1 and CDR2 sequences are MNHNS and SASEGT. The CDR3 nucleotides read TGTGCCAGCAGTCCCTCTTATCCGGGACTTACGCAGTATTTT. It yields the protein CASSPSYPGLTQYF.

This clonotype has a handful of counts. The CDR3 nucleotides read TGTGCCAGCAGTGTCGTCGGGGGGACCCCGGCCCAGCATTTT. It codes for CASSVVGGTPAQHF. The chain couples TRBV25-1 to TRBJ1-5; TRBD1 is a possible D gene (5 bases). The germline V gene encodes CDR1 MGHDK and CDR2 SYGVNS. V was clipped by 4 bases and J by 11 bases, with 18 bases between them. This CDR3 spans 14 amino acids. Variable domain in full (rest from reference TRBV25-1 and TRBJ1-5): EADIYQTPRYLVIGTGKKITLECSQTMGHDKMYWYQQDPGMELHLIHYSYGVNSTEKGDLSSESTVSRIRTEHFPLTLESARPSHTSQYLCASSVVGGTPAQHFGDGTRLSIL.

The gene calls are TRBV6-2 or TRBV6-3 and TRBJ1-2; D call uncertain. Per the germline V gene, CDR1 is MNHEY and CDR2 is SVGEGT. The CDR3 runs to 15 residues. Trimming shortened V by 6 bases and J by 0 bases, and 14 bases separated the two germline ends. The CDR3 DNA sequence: TGTGCCAGCAGCAGAGCAGGCTCAGCTAACTATGGCTACACCTTC. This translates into CASSRAGSANYGYTF.

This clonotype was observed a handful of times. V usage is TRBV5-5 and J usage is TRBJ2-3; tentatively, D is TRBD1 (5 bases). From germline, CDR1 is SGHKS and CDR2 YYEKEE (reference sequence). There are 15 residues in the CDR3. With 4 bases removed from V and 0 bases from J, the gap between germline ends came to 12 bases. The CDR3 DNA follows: TGTGCCAGCAGCCTCCAGGGTGACAGCACAGATACGCAGTATTTT. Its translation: CASSLQGDSTDTQYF.

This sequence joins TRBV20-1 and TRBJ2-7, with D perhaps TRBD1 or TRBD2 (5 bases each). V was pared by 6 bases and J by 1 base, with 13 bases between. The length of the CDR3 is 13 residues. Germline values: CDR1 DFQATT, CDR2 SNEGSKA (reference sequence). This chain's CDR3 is CSAGSGRSYEQYF. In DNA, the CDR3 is TGCAGTGCGGGGTCAGGGAGATCCTACGAGCAGTACTTC.

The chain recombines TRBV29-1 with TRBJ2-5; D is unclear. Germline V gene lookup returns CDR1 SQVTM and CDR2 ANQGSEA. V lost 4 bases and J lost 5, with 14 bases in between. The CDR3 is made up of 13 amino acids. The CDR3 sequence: CSVGRPVRETQYF. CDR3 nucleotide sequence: TGCAGCGTTGGTAGGCCCGTTCGGGAGACCCAGTACTTC. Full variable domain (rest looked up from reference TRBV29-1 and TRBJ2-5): SAVISQKPSRDICQRGTSLTIQCQVDSQVTMMFWYRQQPGQSLTLIATANQGSEATYESGFVIDKFPISRPNLTFSTLTVSNMSPEDSSIYLCSVGRPVRETQYFGPGTRLLVL.

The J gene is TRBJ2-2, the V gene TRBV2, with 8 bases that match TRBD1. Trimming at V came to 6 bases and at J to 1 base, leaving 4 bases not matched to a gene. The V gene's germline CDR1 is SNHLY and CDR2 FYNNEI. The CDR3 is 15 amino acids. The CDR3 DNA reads TGTGCCAGCAGAAGACAGGGGTTGAACACCGGGGAGCTGTTTTTT. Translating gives CASRRQGLNTGELFF.

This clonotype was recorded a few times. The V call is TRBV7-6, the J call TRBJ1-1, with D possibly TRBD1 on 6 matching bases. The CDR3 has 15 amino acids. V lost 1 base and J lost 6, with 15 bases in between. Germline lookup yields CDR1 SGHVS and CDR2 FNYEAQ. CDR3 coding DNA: TGTGCCAGCAGCTTAGGCGACGGGGGCAGCTCTGAAGCTTTCTTT. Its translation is CASSLGDGGSSEAFF.

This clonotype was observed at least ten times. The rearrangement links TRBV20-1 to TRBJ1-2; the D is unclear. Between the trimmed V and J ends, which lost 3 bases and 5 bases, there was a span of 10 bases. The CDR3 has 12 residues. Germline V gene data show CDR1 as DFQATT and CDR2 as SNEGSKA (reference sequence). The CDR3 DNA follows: TGCAGTGCTAGGGGTGGAGCTTATGGCTACACCTTC. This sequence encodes CSARGGAYGYTF.

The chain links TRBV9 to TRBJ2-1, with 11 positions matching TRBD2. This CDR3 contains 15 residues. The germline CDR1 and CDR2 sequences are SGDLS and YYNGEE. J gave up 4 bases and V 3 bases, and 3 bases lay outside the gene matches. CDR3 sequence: CASSDSGRGYNEQFF. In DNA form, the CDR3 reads TGTGCCAGCAGCGATAGCGGGAGGGGGTACAATGAGCAGTTCTTC.

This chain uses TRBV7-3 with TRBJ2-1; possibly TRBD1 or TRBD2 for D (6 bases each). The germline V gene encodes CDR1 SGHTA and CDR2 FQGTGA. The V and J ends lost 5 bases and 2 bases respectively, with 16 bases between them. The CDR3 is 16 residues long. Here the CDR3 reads CASSPSRGATYNEQFF. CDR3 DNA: TGTGCCAGCAGCCCTTCGAGGGGGGCGACCTACAATGAGCAGTTCTTC.

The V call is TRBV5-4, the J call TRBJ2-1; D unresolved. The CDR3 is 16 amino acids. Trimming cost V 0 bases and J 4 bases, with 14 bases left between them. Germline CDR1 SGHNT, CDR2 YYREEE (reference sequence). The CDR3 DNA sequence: TGTGCCAGCAGCTTGGGACTCCGGAACATATACAATGAGCAGTTCTTC. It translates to CASSLGLRNIYNEQFF. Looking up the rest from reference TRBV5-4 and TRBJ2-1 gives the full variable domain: ETGVTQSPTHLIKTRGQQVTLRCSSQSGHNTVSWYQQALGQGPQFIFQYYREEENGRGNFPPRFSGLQFPNYSSELNVNALELDDSALYLCASSLGLRNIYNEQFFGPGTRLTVL.

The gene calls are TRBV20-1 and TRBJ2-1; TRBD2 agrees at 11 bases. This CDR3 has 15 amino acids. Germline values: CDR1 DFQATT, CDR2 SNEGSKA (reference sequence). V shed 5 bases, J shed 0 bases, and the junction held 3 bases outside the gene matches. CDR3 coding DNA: TGCAGTGCTCCTAGCGGGGGGCACTCCTACAATGAGCAGTTCTTC. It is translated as CSAPSGGHSYNEQFF.

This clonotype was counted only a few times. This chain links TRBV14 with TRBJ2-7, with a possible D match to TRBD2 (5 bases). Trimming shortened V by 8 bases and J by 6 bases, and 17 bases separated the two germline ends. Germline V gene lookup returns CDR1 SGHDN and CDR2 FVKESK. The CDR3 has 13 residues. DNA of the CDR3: TGTGCCAGCGGAGCCTGGGAGCCGGGCGAGCAGTACTTC. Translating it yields CASGAWEPGEQYF.

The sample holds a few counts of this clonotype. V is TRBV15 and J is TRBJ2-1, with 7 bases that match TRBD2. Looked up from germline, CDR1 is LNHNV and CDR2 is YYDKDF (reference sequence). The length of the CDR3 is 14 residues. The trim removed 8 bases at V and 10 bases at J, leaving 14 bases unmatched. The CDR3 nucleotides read TGTGCCACCCGCGGACTAGTGGGATCTAACGAGCAGTTCTTC. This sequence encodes CATRGLVGSNEQFF.

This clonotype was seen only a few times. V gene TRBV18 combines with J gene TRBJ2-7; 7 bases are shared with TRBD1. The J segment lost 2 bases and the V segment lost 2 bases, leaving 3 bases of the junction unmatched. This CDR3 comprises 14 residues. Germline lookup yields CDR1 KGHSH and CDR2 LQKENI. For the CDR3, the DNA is TGTGCCAGCTCACCAAAACAGGGGACCTACGAGCAGTACTTC. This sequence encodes CASSPKQGTYEQYF. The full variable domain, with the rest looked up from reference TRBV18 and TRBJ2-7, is NAGVMQNPRHLVRRRGQEARLRCSPMKGHSHVYWYRQLPEEGLKFMVYLQKENIIDESGMPKERFSAEFPKEGPSILRIQQVVRGDSAAYFCASSPKQGTYEQYFGPGTRLTVT.